This passage covers 22 T cell receptor beta chains from one sample sequenced in a study of T cell repertoires in cytomegalovirus infection. TCRdb processed the reads anew with MiXCR; each CDR3 protein has one entry. The sample includes just under 550,000 distinct CDR3 sequences, around 27% seen only once; the top ten take around 13%. The sample comprised PBMCs. These receptors all stem from a human donor in good health (CMV status not recorded). Some clones in this sample may be carry-over from other donors' samples.

This clonotype was counted only a few times. V and J are TRBV24-1 and TRBJ2-1, with D perhaps TRBD1 (6 bases). Trimming took off 2 bases at V and 0 bases at J, with 13 bases between the two ends. Per the germline V gene, CDR1 is KGHDR and CDR2 is SFDVKD. The CDR3 contains 17 residues. Here the CDR3 DNA reads TGTGCCACCAGTGATTCCCACAGGGCTAGCTCCTACAATGAGCAGTTCTTC. Protein sequence: CATSDSHRASSYNEQFF.

The chain employs TRBV12-3 or TRBV12-4 and TRBJ2-1; 8 nucleotides line up with TRBD2. CDR3 size: 16 residues. V gave up 3 bases and J gave up 4 bases; unmatched junction bases: 8. CDR3 sequence (DNA): TGTGCCAGCAGTTTCTACGGGGGGGGGGGATACAATGAGCAGTTCTTC. Amino acid sequence: CASSFYGGGGYNEQFF.

The rearrangement joins TRBV6-5 to TRBJ1-3; D not resolved. V lost 5 bases to trimming and J lost 0 bases, with 11 bases between them. CDR3 length: 15 residues. Looked up from germline, CDR1 is MNHEY and CDR2 is SVGAGI. CDR3 loop: CASSATVSSGNTIYF. The CDR3 coding sequence is TGTGCCAGCAGTGCGACGGTCAGCTCTGGAAACACCATATATTTT.

The table lists this clonotype with many counts. The chain joins TRBV7-8 to TRBJ2-1; 9 nucleotides agree with TRBD2. The CDR3 has 15 amino acids. Trimming removed 1 base from V and 9 bases from J; junction bases left unmatched: 7. In germline, CDR1 is SGHVS, CDR2 FQNEAQ. CDR3 residues: CASSLDVAGVTEQFF. As DNA, the CDR3 is TGTGCCAGCAGCTTAGACGTAGCGGGAGTTACTGAGCAGTTCTTC.

This chain uses TRBV6-2 or TRBV6-3 with TRBJ1-1; the D gene is possibly TRBD1 (6 bases). V was pared by 3 bases and J by 5 bases, with 10 bases between. Germline loops: CDR1 MNHEY, CDR2 SVGEGT. The length of the CDR3 is 13 residues. DNA of the CDR3: TGTGCCAGCAGTTATCAGGGGTGGACTGAAGCTTTCTTT. It codes for CASSYQGWTEAFF.

The chain recombines TRBV27 with TRBJ2-1, with TRBD2 identical over 11 bases. After removal of 4 bases from V and 9 bases from J, the junction contained 5 bases not matched to a gene. This CDR3 comprises 14 residues. The germline V gene encodes CDR1 MNHEY and CDR2 SMNVEV (reference sequence). CDR3 nucleotide sequence: TGTGCCAGCAGTTGGACCGGGACTAGCGGTGAGCAGTTCTTC. Translated: CASSWTGTSGEQFF.

The genes are TRBV19 and TRBJ1-3; tentative D call: TRBD1 (6 bases). The ends were cut back, 8 bases at V and 1 base at J, with 12 bases in the middle. The germline CDR1 and CDR2 sequences are LNHDA and SQIVND (reference sequence). The CDR3 is 14 residues long. CDR3 DNA: TGTGCCAGTGAACAGGGAGGATCTGGAAACACCATATATTTT. Protein: CASEQGGSGNTIYF.

This clonotype was counted between two and nine times. This chain joins TRBV19 and TRBJ2-1, with D possibly TRBD2 on 6 matching bases. This CDR3 comprises 16 residues. Between the trimmed V and J ends, which lost 3 bases and 2 bases, there was a span of 14 bases. Per germline, CDR1 LNHDA and CDR2 SQIVND (reference sequence). The CDR3 DNA is TGTGCCAGTAGTATTAGGGGCGGGGTGACCTACAATGAGCAGTTCTTC. Translated, it gives CASSIRGGVTYNEQFF.

This clonotype was counted a few times. The chain combines TRBV6-2 or TRBV6-3 with TRBJ2-3; 7 nucleotides match TRBD2. CDR1 and CDR2 (germline): MNHEY, SVGEGT. The CDR3 length is 15 residues. V lost 2 bases, J lost 4 bases, and 6 bases stayed unmatched. In DNA form, the CDR3 reads TGTGCCAGCAGTTACCGGCGGGAGCGCCCAGATACGCAGTATTTT. It translates to CASSYRRERPDTQYF.

This clonotype was picked up a small number of times. The J gene is TRBJ2-6, the V gene TRBV6-6; D not resolved. V was trimmed by 4 bases and J by 0 bases, leaving 7 bases between them. The CDR3 totals 15 residues. Germline-derived CDR1 and CDR2 are MNHNY and SVGAGI (reference sequence). The CDR3 protein is CASSFQVSGANVLTF. In DNA form, the CDR3 reads TGTGCCAGCAGTTTTCAAGTCTCTGGGGCCAACGTCCTGACTTTC.

The rearrangement links TRBV7-8 to TRBJ1-1, with a weak D call TRBD1 (5 bases). The ends were cut back, 1 base at V and 4 bases at J, with 13 bases in the middle. The germline CDR1 and CDR2 sequences are SGHVS and FQNEAQ. The CDR3 contains 15 residues. The CDR3 reads CASSLGGGGSTEAFF. For the CDR3, the DNA is TGTGCCAGCAGCTTAGGCGGGGGAGGATCCACTGAAGCTTTCTTT.

V is TRBV5-1 and J is TRBJ2-3; D is undetermined. V was cut by 4 bases and J by 4 bases, with 7 bases left in between. The V gene's germline CDR1 is SGHRS and CDR2 YFSETQ. This CDR3 spans 12 amino acids. The CDR3 loop reads CASSRDADTQYF. DNA of the CDR3: TGCGCCAGCAGCAGGGATGCAGATACGCAGTATTTT.

This chain links TRBV20-1 with TRBJ2-1; D may be TRBD2 (5 bases). V lost 0 bases, J lost 3 bases, and 9 bases lay in between. The CDR3 is 14 amino acids. The germline gives CDR1 DFQATT, CDR2 SNEGSKA (reference sequence). CDR3 region: CSARDLAHYNEQFF. The DNA of the CDR3 is TGCAGTGCTAGAGATCTAGCCCACTACAATGAGCAGTTCTTC.

This clonotype has just a few counts. V is TRBV2 and J is TRBJ1-1, with TRBD1 identical over 8 bases. In germline, CDR1 is SNHLY, CDR2 FYNNEI. The CDR3 totals 14 residues. The V segment lost 7 bases and the J segment 8 bases; nucleotides outside the gene matches: 12. The CDR3 loop reads CASNPGQVVPEAFF. CDR3 bases: TGTGCCAGCAATCCGGGACAGGTGGTTCCCGAAGCTTTCTTT.

The V call is TRBV29-1, the J call TRBJ1-1, with 8 bases lining up with TRBD1. The CDR3 loop spans 11 amino acids. The V gene end was trimmed by 7 bases and the J gene end by 8 bases; junction bases not matched to a gene: 6. Germline V CDR1 and CDR2: SQVTM, ANQGSEA. Here the CDR3 DNA reads TGCAGCGCCGGCGGACAGGGAGAAGCTTTCTTT. It encodes CSAGGQGEAFF.

The gene calls are TRBV12-3 or TRBV12-4 and TRBJ1-1; D not certain. This CDR3 comprises 14 residues. V was clipped by 2 bases and J by 1 base, with 8 bases between them. CDR3 nucleotides: TGTGCCAGCAGTTTAAGGCACGAGAACACTGAAGCTTTCTTT. As protein: CASSLRHENTEAFF.

The chain recombines TRBV20-1 with TRBJ1-2; TRBD1 aligns across 8 bases. Per the germline V gene, CDR1 is DFQATT and CDR2 is SNEGSKA (reference sequence). The CDR3 is made up of 14 amino acids. J was trimmed by 8 bases and V by 5 bases; bases with no gene match: 13. DNA of the CDR3: TGCAGTGCTCCGACAGGGGTGGGTCGATGGGGCTACACCTTC. Amino acid sequence: CSAPTGVGRWGYTF.

The chain joins TRBV4-3 to TRBJ2-7; TRBD2 matches 9 bases. The germline CDR1 and CDR2 sequences are LGHNA and YSLEER. This CDR3 is built from 15 residues. The V segment lost 1 base and the J segment 4 bases; nucleotides outside the gene matches: 5. The CDR3 sequence is CASSQGSSGIYEQYF. The DNA for the CDR3 is TGCGCCAGCAGCCAAGGCTCTAGCGGGATATACGAGCAGTACTTC.

The chain recombines TRBV7-2 with TRBJ2-7, with D possibly called TRBD1 or TRBD2 (6 bases each). Looked up from germline, CDR1 is SGHTA and CDR2 is FQGNSA. The CDR3 spans 18 residues. Trimming stripped 1 base from V and 2 bases from J, with 21 bases between. CDR3 coding DNA: TGTGCCAGCAGCTTAGGGCCGGGGCGGGACACCCGGGCCTACGAGCAGTACGTC. Protein sequence: CASSLGPGRDTRAYEQYV.

This clonotype has a single count. The chain employs TRBV7-9 and TRBJ2-3; 14 bases are a match to TRBD2. Germline V gene data show CDR1 as SEHNR and CDR2 as FQNEAQ (reference sequence). The CDR3 loop spans 19 amino acids. Losses at the gene ends were 1 base for V and 2 bases for J; bases not matched to a gene: 8. CDR3: CASSLVRTSGRQNTDTQYF. CDR3 sequence (DNA): TGTGCCAGCAGCTTAGTTCGGACTAGCGGGAGGCAAAACACAGATACGCAGTATTTT.

This clonotype showed up just a few times. The chain uses TRBV12-3 or TRBV12-4 and TRBJ2-7; TRBD2 matches 7 bases. The CDR3 contains 14 residues. After removal of 3 bases from V and 6 bases from J, the junction contained 8 bases not matched to a gene. The CDR3 region has the DNA TGTGCCAGCAGTTTTTCGGAGGGAGGGCGCGAGCAGTACTTC. It yields the protein CASSFSEGGREQYF.

This rearrangement joins TRBV11-2 to TRBJ2-7; the match to TRBD2 covers 12 bases. The CDR3 runs 15 residues. Germline trimming cut 8 bases from V and 6 bases from J; bases unmatched to any gene: 11. Germline V gene lookup returns CDR1 SGHAT and CDR2 FQNNGV. This CDR3 is CASYPLTSGRGEQYF. The DNA of the CDR3 is TGTGCCAGCTACCCATTGACTAGCGGGAGAGGCGAGCAGTACTTC.